Below, 27 T cell receptor beta chains from the same sample are listed, as sequenced in a study of cytomegalovirus exposure and HLA in healthy donors. Assay used: immunoSEQ multiplex PCR; TCRdb lists only in-frame clones, some missing. The table lists fewer than 90,000 clones, 94% of them singletons. Sequenced: PBMCs. The receptors shown here come from a woman between 18 and 30 years old in good health and CMV-seropositive.

V usage is TRBV19 and J usage is TRBJ2-4; 11 bases map to TRBD2. Germline V gene lookup returns CDR1 LNHDA and CDR2 SQIVND (reference sequence). The V gene end was trimmed by 8 bases and the J gene end by 1 base; junction bases not matched to a gene: 1. The CDR3 totals 14 residues. The CDR3 bases are TGTGCCAGTTCTAGCGGGAGGGCCAAAAACATTCAGTACTTC. The encoded protein is CASSSGRAKNIQYF.

The gene calls are TRBV7-3 and TRBJ1-6; weak D call: TRBD1 (5 bases). The CDR3 runs to 17 residues. Germline CDR1 and CDR2: SGHTA and FQGTGA. Trimming took 1 base from V and 5 from J, leaving 15 bases between them. The CDR3 DNA reads as TGTGCCAGCAGCTTAAATTCCCCTTGGGGGGATAATTCACCCCTCCACTTT. Translated, it gives CASSLNSPWGDNSPLHF.

V and J are TRBV29-1 and TRBJ2-3; TRBD1 matches at 7 bases. Germline lookup yields CDR1 SQVTM and CDR2 ANQGSEA. V lost 5 bases, J lost 2 bases, and 13 bases stayed unmatched. CDR3 length: 16 residues. As DNA, the CDR3 is TGCAGCGTTTTGCCTCGACCGGGACAGTCCACAGATACGCAGTATTTT. Its translation: CSVLPRPGQSTDTQYF.

The chain combines TRBV4-2 with TRBJ1-3; D remains ambiguous. Germline CDR1 is LGHNA and CDR2 is YNFKEQ. The length of the CDR3 is 17 residues. With 0 bases removed from V and 0 bases from J, the gap between germline ends came to 12 bases. CDR3 in DNA: TGTGCCAGCAGCCAAGATGATTGGCCAAGCTCTGGAAACACCATATATTTT. Translated, it gives CASSQDDWPSSGNTIYF.

The chain recombines TRBV7-9 with TRBJ2-3, with 12 bases fitting TRBD2. V shed 2 bases and J 7 bases; nucleotides not matched to a gene: 7. There are 16 residues in the CDR3. The V gene's germline CDR1 is SEHNR and CDR2 FQNEAQ (reference sequence). CDR3 protein: CASSLLAGGQRNTQYF. DNA for the CDR3: TGTGCCAGCAGCTTACTAGCGGGGGGGCAGAGGAATACGCAGTATTTT.

This clone was counted only a few times. The chain joins TRBV7-8 to TRBJ2-2; 9 bases map to TRBD1. Germline V gives CDR1 SGHVS, CDR2 FQNEAQ. This CDR3 region has 18 residues. The ends lost 2 bases at V and 4 bases at J; junction bases unmatched: 11. The CDR3 spells CASSLPFDGTGSTGELFF. In DNA form, the CDR3 reads TGTGCCAGCAGCTTACCTTTCGACGGGACAGGGAGCACCGGGGAGCTGTTTTTT.

The chain links TRBV18 to TRBJ1-1; 7 nucleotides match TRBD1. CDR3 size: 17 residues. V gave up 2 bases and J gave up 3 bases; unmatched junction bases: 12. Germline values: CDR1 KGHSH, CDR2 LQKENI. CDR3 bases: TGTGCCAGCTCACCATACAGGACAGGTCTAGGAGACACTGAAGCTTTCTTT. This gives the protein CASSPYRTGLGDTEAFF. The variable domain in full, completed from reference TRBV18 and TRBJ1-1, reads NAGVMQNPRHLVRRRGQEARLRCSPMKGHSHVYWYRQLPEEGLKFMVYLQKENIIDESGMPKERFSAEFPKEGPSILRIQQVVRGDSAAYFCASSPYRTGLGDTEAFFGQGTRLTVV.

V gene TRBV5-4 combines with J gene TRBJ1-2; 10 nucleotides line up with TRBD1. Germline V CDR1 and CDR2: SGHNT, YYREEE (reference sequence). The CDR3 covers 14 residues. The V gene end was trimmed by 4 bases and the J gene end by 8 bases; junction bases not matched to a gene: 8. CDR3 sequence: CASSTLGGQGGYTF. The CDR3 DNA reads as TGTGCCAGCAGCACCCTCGGGGGACAGGGGGGCTACACCTTC.

CDR3 DNA sequence: TGTGCCAGTAGGATTCAGGGAGGTGAGACCCAGTACTTC. This encodes CASRIQGGETQYF. The chain joins TRBV19 to TRBJ2-5, with D perhaps matching TRBD2 (6 bases). The CDR3 length is 13 residues. Germline-derived CDR1 and CDR2 are LNHDA and SQIVND (reference sequence). V was trimmed by 6 bases and J by 5 bases, leaving 13 bases between them. The variable domain in full, completed from reference TRBV19 and TRBJ2-5, reads DGGITQSPKYLFRKEGQNVTLSCEQNLNHDAMYWYRQDPGQGLRLIYYSQIVNDFQKGDIAEGYSVSREKKESFPLTVTSAQKNPTAFYLCASRIQGGETQYFGPGTRLLVL.

In nucleotides, the CDR3 is TGTGCCAGCAGCCCCGTTCCCGGAAACACCATATATTTT. This translates into CASSPVPGNTIYF. The rearrangement joins TRBV7-2 to TRBJ1-3; D ambiguous. Germline V gene data show CDR1 as SGHTA and CDR2 as FQGNSA. The CDR3 totals 13 residues. The V end was cut by 5 bases, the J end by 4 bases, with 9 bases between.

V gene TRBV13 combines with J gene TRBJ1-3; D possibly corresponds to TRBD1 (5 bases). Trimming removed 6 bases at V and 0 bases at J, with 18 bases between. This CDR3 has 17 residues. Germline CDR1 and CDR2: PRHDT and FYEKMQ (reference sequence). CDR3 in amino acids: CASRKAGSKLSGNTIYF. The CDR3 bases are TGTGCCAGCAGGAAAGCAGGGTCTAAGCTCTCTGGAAACACCATATATTTT.

This chain uses TRBV7-2 with TRBJ2-5, with D maybe TRBD1 (6 bases). Germline lookup yields CDR1 SGHTA and CDR2 FQGNSA. The V end lost 4 bases, the J end lost 1 base, and 10 bases lay between the germline ends. CDR3 length equals 14 residues. CDR3 loop: CASSSGVSQETQYF. CDR3 coding DNA: TGTGCCAGCAGCTCAGGGGTCAGCCAAGAGACCCAGTACTTC.

This chain joins TRBV5-1 and TRBJ2-5; D is unresolved. This CDR3 spans 13 amino acids. Per the germline V gene, CDR1 is SGHRS and CDR2 is YFSETQ. Trimming removed 5 bases at V and 4 bases at J, with 12 bases between. The CDR3 region is CASSRWPGETQYF. The CDR3 coding sequence is TGCGCCAGCAGTAGGTGGCCAGGAGAGACCCAGTACTTC. The full variable domain, its missing parts supplied by reference TRBV5-1 and TRBJ2-5, is KAGVTQTPRYLIKTRGQQVTLSCSPISGHRSVSWYQQTPGQGLQFLFEYFSETQRNKGNFPGRFSGRQFSNSRSEMNVSTLELGDSALYLCASSRWPGETQYFGPGTRLLVL.

The gene calls are TRBV10-3 and TRBJ2-1, with 10 positions matching TRBD2. Per germline, CDR1 ENHRY and CDR2 SYGVKD. This CDR3 has 23 residues. V dropped 6 bases and J dropped 0; count of bases not matched to a gene: 26. The CDR3 DNA reads TGTGCCATCAGCCGTTTTGGGGCAGCTCGAGTAGCGGGGGGTGATAGCTCCTACAATGAGCAGTTCTTC. Translation gives CAISRFGAARVAGGDSSYNEQFF.

The chain joins TRBV11-3 to TRBJ2-3, with D possibly matching TRBD1 (6 bases). CDR3 length: 13 residues. V shed 5 bases and J shed 0 bases, with 6 bases lying between them. The germline CDR1 and CDR2 sequences are SGHNT and YENEEA. In nucleotides, the CDR3 is TGTGCCAGCAGCGGACAGAGCACAGATACGCAGTATTTT. Translation gives CASSGQSTDTQYF.

The rearrangement joins TRBV29-1 to TRBJ1-3, with TRBD1 as a possible D gene (5 bases). Trimming removed 3 bases from V and 2 bases from J, with 11 bases in between. Germline CDR1 SQVTM, CDR2 ANQGSEA. The length of the CDR3 is 14 residues. CDR3 nucleotide sequence: TGCAGCGTTGATCTGGGGGGGGCTGGAAACACCATATATTTT. Its protein is CSVDLGGAGNTIYF.

The CDR3, as DNA: TGTGCCAGCAGCTTAGGCAGGGACACTGAAGCTTTCTTT. As protein: CASSLGRDTEAFF. The gene calls are TRBV13 and TRBJ1-1; D is perhaps TRBD1 (5 bases). Germline assignment: CDR1 PRHDT and CDR2 FYEKMQ (reference sequence). Trimming pared 0 bases from V and 3 bases from J, leaving 5 bases between. CDR3 length: 13 amino acids. The full variable domain, rest sourced from reference TRBV13 and TRBJ1-1, is AAGVIQSPRHLIKEKRETATLKCYPIPRHDTVYWYQQGPGQDPQFLISFYEKMQSDKGSIPDRFSAQQFSDYHSELNMSSLELGDSALYFCASSLGRDTEAFFGQGTRLTVV.

The chain is built from TRBV27 and TRBJ1-5; D is unclear. V lost 5 bases, J lost 2 bases, and 16 bases lay in between. The CDR3 spans 16 residues. Germline V gene lookup returns CDR1 MNHEY and CDR2 SMNVEV (reference sequence). The CDR3, as DNA: TGTGCCAGCAGTCCCCGCGGGGAGGGTGGCAATCAGCCCCAGCATTTT. It encodes CASSPRGEGGNQPQHF.

This sequence joins TRBV11-3 and TRBJ2-3, with D perhaps matching TRBD2 (7 bases). The CDR3 spans 15 residues. V lost 8 bases and J 0 bases, leaving 15 bases between the germline ends. The germline gives CDR1 SGHNT, CDR2 YENEEA. CDR3 sequence reads: CASSRGAPSTDTQYF. Here the CDR3 DNA reads TGTGCCAGCTCTCGGGGGGCACCTAGCACAGATACGCAGTATTTT.

The gene calls are TRBV6-6 and TRBJ2-7, with 8 bases matching TRBD1. The V and J ends lost 6 bases and 0 bases, in that order; junction bases with no gene match: 4. CDR1 and CDR2 (germline): MNHNY, SVGAGI (reference sequence). CDR3 length: 14 amino acids. CDR3 bases: TGTGCCAGCAGACCCACAGGGGGCTCCTACGAGCAGTACTTC. This codes for CASRPTGGSYEQYF.

This sequence joins TRBV5-1 and TRBJ2-7, with 7 bases matching TRBD2. This CDR3 has 15 amino acids. The V and J ends lost 4 bases and 0 bases, in that order; junction bases with no gene match: 7. Germline CDR1 SGHRS, CDR2 YFSETQ. Written as DNA, the CDR3 is TGCGCCAGCAGCCCCGGGGGGACCCTCTCCTACGAGCAGTACTTC. Its protein is CASSPGGTLSYEQYF.

The chain is built from TRBV5-1 and TRBJ2-7; no clear D. Per germline, CDR1 SGHRS and CDR2 YFSETQ. This CDR3 contains 13 residues. V was clipped by 0 bases and J by 3 bases, with 7 bases between them. CDR3 protein: CASSLAPNYEQYF. The CDR3, as DNA: TGCGCCAGCAGCTTGGCCCCAAACTACGAGCAGTACTTC.

The chain links TRBV5-8 to TRBJ2-3, with 8 nucleotides matching TRBD2. The CDR3 runs to 16 residues. Germline V lookup: CDR1 SGHTS, CDR2 YDEGEE. V dropped 4 bases and J dropped 4; count of bases not matched to a gene: 11. The CDR3, as DNA: TGTGCCAGCAGCGACCTGCGAGCGGGAGACTCAGATACGCAGTATTTT. Its protein is CASSDLRAGDSDTQYF.

V and J are TRBV7-2 and TRBJ2-7; TRBD2 aligns across 7 bases. V was pared by 5 bases and J by 0 bases, with 4 bases of the junction left unmatched. The CDR3 length is 14 residues. Germline CDR1 reads SGHTA; CDR2 reads FQGNSA. CDR3 loop: CASSGPSGSYEQYF. In DNA form, the CDR3 reads TGTGCCAGCAGCGGCCCTAGCGGCTCCTACGAGCAGTACTTC.

DNA for the CDR3: TGCGCCAGCAGCCATTCCTCGACAGGGGAGTCCTACGAGCAGTACTTC. Its protein is CASSHSSTGESYEQYF. The V call is TRBV4-3, the J call TRBJ2-7; 8 bases fit TRBD1. Losses at the gene ends were 3 bases for V and 1 base for J; bases not matched to a gene: 8. Germline V gene data show CDR1 as LGHNA and CDR2 as YSLEER. The CDR3 has 16 residues.

This clone has only a few counts. This chain connects TRBV4-3 to TRBJ1-2; D remains unclear. V dropped 0 bases and J dropped 4 bases, with 9 bases sitting between them. CDR3 length: 14 amino acids. The germline V gene encodes CDR1 LGHNA and CDR2 YSLEER. In DNA, the CDR3 is TGCGCCAGCAGCCAAGATAGAAGCCCCTATGGCTACACCTTC. Translation: CASSQDRSPYGYTF.

The chain recombines TRBV28 with TRBJ1-4; 8 bases map to TRBD1. V was pared by 5 bases and J by 6 bases, with 5 bases of the junction left unmatched. This CDR3 is 14 amino acids long. The germline gives CDR1 MDHEN, CDR2 SYDVKM. CDR3 in DNA: TGTGCCAGCAGTATTGGGACAGGAGATGAAAAACTGTTTTTT. It codes for CASSIGTGDEKLFF.